Each of the 11 T cell receptor beta chains below was sequenced from the same sample in a study of blood T cell repertoires in COVID-19. TCRdb's table, derived via immunoSEQ multiplex PCR, lists solely in-frame clones and lacks some. The data hold fewer than 130,000 clones, with approximately 68% observed a single time. Material for sequencing was peripheral blood. These receptors came from a woman between 55 and 75 years old with acute or convalescent COVID-19.

The CDR3 DNA sequence: TGTGCCAGTAGATGGGACATTAATAGCAATCAGCCCCAGCATTTT. Amino acid sequence: CASRWDINSNQPQHF. The J gene is TRBJ1-5, the V gene TRBV19, with TRBD1 as a possible D gene (6 bases). Germline lookup yields CDR1 LNHDA and CDR2 SQIVND (reference sequence). V lost 6 bases, J lost 0 bases, and 12 bases lay in between. The CDR3 has 15 residues.

The chain has TRBV11-2 and TRBJ2-1; the match to TRBD2 covers 9 bases. This CDR3 region has 15 residues. V gave up 3 bases and J gave up 2 bases; unmatched junction bases: 2. Germline V gene lookup returns CDR1 SGHAT and CDR2 FQNNGV. The CDR3 is CASSLLAGTYNEQFF. CDR3 nucleotides: TGTGCCAGCAGCTTGCTAGCGGGGACCTACAATGAGCAGTTCTTC. Combining the CDR3 with reference TRBV11-2 and TRBJ2-1 gives the whole variable domain EAGVAQSPRYKIIEKRQSVAFWCNPISGHATLYWYQQILGQGPKLLIQFQNNGVVDDSQLPKDRFSAERLKGVDSTLKIQPAKLEDSAVYLCASSLLAGTYNEQFFGPGTRLTVL.

J is TRBJ2-5 and V is TRBV5-6, with 15 nucleotides matching TRBD2. Germline V CDR1 and CDR2: SGHDT, YYEEEE. Trimming took 4 bases from V and 5 from J; bases not matched to a gene: 6. The CDR3 length is 16 residues. The CDR3 loop is CASSREGLAGGETQYF. CDR3 DNA: TGTGCCAGCAGCCGGGAGGGACTAGCGGGGGGTGAGACCCAGTACTTC.

The chain combines TRBV18 with TRBJ2-7, with D maybe TRBD1 (5 bases). V was trimmed by 3 bases and J by 0 bases, leaving 9 bases between them. CDR1 KGHSH and CDR2 LQKENI come from the germline V gene. The CDR3 runs to 14 residues. CDR3 bases: TGTGCCAGCTCACCTGACAGAAGCTCCTACGAGCAGTACTTC. Translation gives CASSPDRSSYEQYF.

The chain employs TRBV7-2 and TRBJ1-2; D call uncertain. Per germline, CDR1 SGHTA and CDR2 FQGNSA. The CDR3 is 13 amino acids. V was pared by 1 base and J by 3 bases, with 6 bases between. CDR3 sequence reads: CASSLDSDYGYTF. The CDR3, as DNA: TGTGCCAGCAGCTTAGACAGTGACTATGGCTACACCTTC.

In this sample, this clone turned up many times. The chain is built from TRBV6-1 and TRBJ1-5; maybe TRBD1 (5 bases). V shed 2 bases and J shed 3 bases, with 11 bases lying between them. The germline gives CDR1 MNHNS, CDR2 SASEGT. The CDR3 consists of 15 residues. The CDR3, as DNA: TGTGCCAGCAGTGAACGTGACAGCTTCAATCAGCCCCAGCATTTT. Amino acids: CASSERDSFNQPQHF.

The chain combines TRBV6-2 or TRBV6-3 with TRBJ2-1; 9 nucleotides agree with TRBD2. CDR3 length: 19 amino acids. Per the germline V gene, CDR1 is MNHEY and CDR2 is SVGEGT. V was clipped by 0 bases and J by 8 bases; unmatched bases: 17. CDR3 coding DNA: TGTGCCAGCAGTTACTCCTCTGCGGGGGGGCCCCCCTTCCCCTATGAGCAGTTCTTC. This codes for CASSYSSAGGPPFPYEQFF.

The DNA for the CDR3 is TGCGCCAGCAGCTTGGGGGACAAAGTATCCGAGCAGTACTTC. As protein: CASSLGDKVSEQYF. The chain carries TRBV5-1 and TRBJ2-7, with D perhaps matching TRBD1 (6 bases). Germline V gene data show CDR1 as SGHRS and CDR2 as YFSETQ. The CDR3 covers 14 residues. V was pared by 0 bases and J by 6 bases, with 13 bases between. The full variable domain, rest sourced from reference TRBV5-1 and TRBJ2-7, is KAGVTQTPRYLIKTRGQQVTLSCSPISGHRSVSWYQQTPGQGLQFLFEYFSETQRNKGNFPGRFSGRQFSNSRSEMNVSTLELGDSALYLCASSLGDKVSEQYFGPGTRLTVT.

The DNA for the CDR3 is TGTGCCAGCAGCCCGGGACTCGGAAGCTCTGGGGCCAACGTCCTGACTTTC. The encoded protein is CASSPGLGSSGANVLTF. The rearrangement uses TRBV7-3 and TRBJ2-6, with TRBD2 as a possible D gene (6 bases). From germline, CDR1 is SGHTA and CDR2 FQGTGA. Between the trimmed V and J ends, which lost 5 bases and 0 bases, there was a span of 14 bases. This CDR3 contains 17 residues.

The chain employs TRBV5-1 and TRBJ2-7; TRBD2 matches 9 bases. Germline trimming cut 3 bases from V and 2 bases from J; bases unmatched to any gene: 6. CDR3 length: 15 residues. The germline CDR1 and CDR2 sequences are SGHRS and YFSETQ. The CDR3 DNA follows: TGCGCCAGCAGCTCGGGGCTAGCGGGGCCCTACGAGCAGTACTTC. It yields the protein CASSSGLAGPYEQYF.

J is TRBJ1-1 and V is TRBV6-2 or TRBV6-3, with no clear D. The CDR3 has 13 amino acids. Per the germline V gene, CDR1 is MNHEY and CDR2 is SVGEGT. Trimming pared 1 base from V and 5 bases from J, leaving 8 bases between. The CDR3 region is CASSYFLRTEAFF. The CDR3 DNA reads TGTGCCAGCAGTTACTTTCTGAGGACTGAAGCTTTCTTT.